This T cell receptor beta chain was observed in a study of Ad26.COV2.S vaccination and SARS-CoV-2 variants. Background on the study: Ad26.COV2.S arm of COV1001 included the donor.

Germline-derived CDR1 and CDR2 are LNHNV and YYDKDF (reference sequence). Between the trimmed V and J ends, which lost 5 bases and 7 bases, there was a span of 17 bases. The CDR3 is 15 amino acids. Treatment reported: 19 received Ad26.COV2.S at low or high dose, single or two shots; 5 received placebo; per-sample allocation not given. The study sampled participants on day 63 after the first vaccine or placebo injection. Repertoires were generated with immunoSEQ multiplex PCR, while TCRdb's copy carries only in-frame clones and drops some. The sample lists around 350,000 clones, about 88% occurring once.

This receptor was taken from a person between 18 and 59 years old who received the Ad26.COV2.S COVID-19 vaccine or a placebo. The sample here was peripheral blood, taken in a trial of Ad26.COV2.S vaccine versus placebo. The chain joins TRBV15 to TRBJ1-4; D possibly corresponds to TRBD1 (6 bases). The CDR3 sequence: CATSERTEGFEKLFF. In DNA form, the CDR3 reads TGTGCCACCAGCGAAAGGACAGAGGGGTTTGAAAAACTGTTTTTT.